The next 3 T cell receptor beta chains were all read from a single sample in a study of T cells in localized non-small cell lung cancer (dated by TCRdb to 2020 to 2021). The method was the immunoSEQ multiplex PCR assay. In TCRdb, the immuneACCESS table is reduced to in-frame sequences with V and J assigned. These tables do not hold every clone; where another copy was compared, an unresolved V gene accounts for under half, and the others remain unexplained. Across this sample there are about 6,000 clones, with approximately 24% seen only once. The top ten clones comprise about 8.8% of the sample. The sample consisted of lung tumor tissue, taken before any cancer treatment. Receptors were obtained from a female donor older than 55 with stage I lung adenocarcinoma.

The chain joins TRBV19 to TRBJ2-4; D is undetermined. Trimming left V 3 bases short and J 1 base short, with 7 bases between. Germline V lookup: CDR1 LNHDA, CDR2 SQIVND (reference sequence). This CDR3 has 14 amino acids. The CDR3 loop is CASSIGLAKNIQYF. The CDR3 region has the DNA TGTGCCAGTAGTATTGGGCTGGCCAAAAACATTCAGTACTTC.

V gene TRBV11-3 combines with J gene TRBJ1-2; 8 bases are a match to TRBD1. Germline CDR1 reads SGHNT; CDR2 reads YENEEA. V shed 3 bases, J shed 3 bases, and the junction held 3 bases outside the gene matches. The CDR3 runs 14 residues. CDR3 sequence (DNA): TGTGCCAGCAGCTTGACGGGACAGGACTATGGCTACACCTTC. This translates into CASSLTGQDYGYTF. The full variable domain, its missing parts supplied by reference TRBV11-3 and TRBJ1-2, is EAGVVQSPRYKIIEKKQPVAFWCNPISGHNTLYWYLQNLGQGPELLIRYENEEAVDDSQLPKDRFSAERLKGVDSTLKIQPAELGDSAVYLCASSLTGQDYGYTFGSGTRLTVV.

The CDR3 coding sequence is TGCGCCAGCAGCCGTAGCGGGACTAGCTCCTACGAGCAGTACTTC. It translates to CASSRSGTSSYEQYF. The V call is TRBV5-1, the J call TRBJ2-7, with 8 bases lining up with TRBD2. CDR1 is SGHRS, CDR2 YFSETQ, per germline. V trimming: 4 bases; J trimming: 0 bases; junction bases outside the gene matches: 6. This CDR3 region has 15 residues.